This T cell receptor (beta chain) was captured by sequencing in a study of cytomegalovirus exposure and HLA in healthy donors. Sampled while nominally healthy, donors likely had unrecorded immune exposures. 13 Jbeta primers and 60 Vbeta primers were used for the PCR. Here immunoSEQ multiplex PCR was the method, and the copy in TCRdb shows in-frame clones only, minus some. The sample carries some 160,000 clones, about 73% recorded once. About this clone: Its target is not known.

Per germline, CDR1 SGHTA and CDR2 FQGNSA. This CDR3 has 16 amino acids. The V and J ends lost 5 bases and 8 bases respectively, with 21 bases between them. Overall study findings and caveats: Specificity of three CMV-associated chains for CMV antigens was verified in vitro. TCR beta chains associated with HLA were, in a later analysis, more clonally expanded than equally common others.

The rearrangement uses TRBV7-2 and TRBJ1-4, with D possibly matching TRBD1 (5 bases). Specimen: PBMCs. This clonotype was sampled from a woman aged 40 to 50 in good health and CMV-seronegative. The DNA for the CDR3 is TGTGCCAGCAGCCTACACACCGCAGGGAATGGGGAAAAACTGTTTTTT. Protein product: CASSLHTAGNGEKLFF.